Each of the 24 T cell receptor beta chains below was sequenced from the same sample in a study of T cell responses to AZD1222 COVID-19 vaccine. Profiled with immunoSEQ multiplex PCR; TCRdb holds only in-frame clones, not every one. The sample holds over 110,000 clones, around 90% seen once. The specimen was peripheral blood, collected on day 0 of AZD1222 vaccination. The source of these receptors is an adult in good health.

This clone was recorded once. This chain links TRBV7-2 with TRBJ2-4; D gene ambiguous. Trimming pared 5 bases from V and 8 bases from J, leaving 22 bases between. The CDR3 covers 16 residues. CDR1 is SGHTA and CDR2 is FQGNSA in the germline V gene. In DNA, the CDR3 is TGTGCCAGCAGCCGGCGGCGCGGAAGCCGGTCTGACATTCAGTACTTC. Its protein is CASSRRRGSRSDIQYF.

The rearrangement links TRBV19 to TRBJ2-1; perhaps TRBD1 as D (6 bases). From germline, CDR1 is LNHDA and CDR2 SQIVND (reference sequence). This CDR3 region has 14 residues. V was clipped by 5 bases and J by 7 bases, with 15 bases between them. CDR3 sequence: CASSEQGLGNEQFF. CDR3 coding DNA: TGTGCCAGTAGTGAGCAGGGGTTAGGTAATGAGCAGTTCTTC. The full variable domain, in which reference TRBV19 and TRBJ2-1 provide the parts outside the CDR3, is DGGITQSPKYLFRKEGQNVTLSCEQNLNHDAMYWYRQDPGQGLRLIYYSQIVNDFQKGDIAEGYSVSREKKESFPLTVTSAQKNPTAFYLCASSEQGLGNEQFFGPGTRLTVL.

The chain employs TRBV24-1 and TRBJ1-2; D remains ambiguous. This CDR3 has 12 amino acids. Deletions cut 4 bases from V and 8 bases from J, with 10 bases between. The germline V gene has CDR1 KGHDR and CDR2 SFDVKD. CDR3 region: CATSERAGGYTF. The CDR3 region has the DNA TGTGCCACCAGTGAAAGGGCAGGAGGCTACACCTTC.

V is TRBV6-5 and J is TRBJ2-3; D gene ambiguous. Germline CDR1 is MNHEY and CDR2 is SVGAGI. The CDR3 sequence is 13 residues long. V shed 6 bases and J shed 4 bases, with 11 bases lying between them. In nucleotides, the CDR3 is TGTGCCAGCAGGTGGCGGCTCGCAGATACGCAGTATTTT. Its translation: CASRWRLADTQYF.

This clone was counted between two and nine times. The J gene is TRBJ1-5, the V gene TRBV6-4; D is perhaps TRBD1 (5 bases). Germline CDR1 is MRHNA and CDR2 is SNTAGT. V was cut by 0 bases and J by 2 bases, with 8 bases left in between. CDR3 length equals 15 residues. In DNA form, the CDR3 reads TGTGCCAGCAGTGACTCAGGGGCGGGCAATCAGCCCCAGCATTTT. Its protein product is CASSDSGAGNQPQHF.

The chain recombines TRBV7-2 with TRBJ2-3; the D gene could be TRBD1 or TRBD2 (5 bases each). This CDR3 spans 16 amino acids. Germline assignment: CDR1 SGHTA and CDR2 FQGNSA. V lost 0 bases and J 2 bases, leaving 12 bases between the germline ends. CDR3 protein: CASSLAPGPPTDTQYF. Written as DNA, the CDR3 is TGTGCCAGCAGCTTAGCGCCGGGACCCCCCACAGATACGCAGTATTTT.

The genes are TRBV2 and TRBJ2-1; D gene unclear. The CDR3 is made up of 15 amino acids. V was shortened by 1 base and J by 4 bases, with 11 bases between the two germline ends. Germline values: CDR1 SNHLY, CDR2 FYNNEI. CDR3 residues: CASSEDGFSYNEQFF. CDR3 coding DNA: TGTGCCAGCAGTGAAGACGGGTTTTCTTACAATGAGCAGTTCTTC. Full variable domain (missing parts from reference TRBV2 and TRBJ2-1): EPEVTQTPSHQVTQMGQEVILRCVPISNHLYFYWYRQILGQKVEFLVSFYNNEISEKSEIFDDQFSVERPDGSNFTLKIRSTKLEDSAMYFCASSEDGFSYNEQFFGPGTRLTVL.

The V gene is TRBV6-2 or TRBV6-3, the J gene TRBJ2-5; 8 nucleotides line up with TRBD1. The CDR3 runs to 16 residues. Germline-derived CDR1 and CDR2 are MNHEY and SVGEGT. J gave up 4 bases and V 2 bases, and 9 bases lay outside the gene matches. The CDR3 nucleotides read TGTGCCAGCAGTTACCCTGCAGGGGGCTATCGAGAGACCCAGTACTTC. It is translated as CASSYPAGGYRETQYF.

The rearrangement joins TRBV6-1 to TRBJ2-1; 10 nucleotides match TRBD1. After removal of 3 bases from V and 7 bases from J, the junction contained 6 bases not matched to a gene. The CDR3 covers 15 residues. Germline V gene lookup returns CDR1 MNHNS and CDR2 SASEGT. The DNA for the CDR3 is TGTGCCAGCAGTGAGGACAGGGGGGTGTGGAATGAGCAGTTCTTC. This translates into CASSEDRGVWNEQFF.

The chain links TRBV5-1 to TRBJ2-7; TRBD2 aligns across 7 bases. Trimming removed 4 bases from V and 3 bases from J; junction bases left unmatched: 16. Germline lookup yields CDR1 SGHRS and CDR2 YFSETQ. The CDR3 runs 17 residues. In DNA, the CDR3 is TGCGCCAGCAGCCCGGCAAGGGAGGGAAGGGTCCACTACGAGCAGTACTTC. It encodes CASSPAREGRVHYEQYF.

V is TRBV18 and J is TRBJ1-1, with D possibly being TRBD1 (5 bases). V was pared by 5 bases and J by 3 bases, with 10 bases between. The germline V gene has CDR1 KGHSH and CDR2 LQKENI. The CDR3 extends over 13 amino acids. CDR3 in amino acids: CASSRGADTEAFF. CDR3 nucleotides: TGTGCCAGCTCAAGAGGGGCGGACACTGAAGCTTTCTTT.

The count of this clone is one. The chain is built from TRBV5-4 and TRBJ2-1; D not certain. V shed 0 bases and J shed 2 bases, with 9 bases lying between them. The CDR3 is 15 residues long. Germline values: CDR1 SGHNT, CDR2 YYREEE (reference sequence). DNA of the CDR3: TGTGCCAGCAGCTTGGGGAGTATCCCCTACAATGAGCAGTTCTTC. Translating gives CASSLGSIPYNEQFF.

The chain couples TRBV6-5 to TRBJ2-1; no clear D. The CDR3 length is 14 residues. V was trimmed by 6 bases and J by 5 bases, leaving 14 bases between them. Germline V gene lookup returns CDR1 MNHEY and CDR2 SVGAGI. The CDR3 DNA sequence: TGTGCCAGCAGGCCAACTTCTAGGAACAATGAGCAGTTCTTC. It is translated as CASRPTSRNNEQFF.

The chain has TRBV5-4 and TRBJ2-2; TRBD2 aligns across 7 bases. The CDR3 runs 16 residues. The V gene's germline CDR1 is SGHNT and CDR2 YYREEE (reference sequence). Trimming at V came to 1 base and at J to 4 bases, leaving 7 bases not matched to a gene. The CDR3 DNA is TGTGCCAGCAGCTTGTCCAGCGGGACGGGCACCGGGGAGCTGTTTTTT. Protein: CASSLSSGTGTGELFF.

V usage is TRBV5-6 and J usage is TRBJ1-1; weak D call: TRBD1 (5 bases). V gave up 4 bases and J gave up 4 bases, with 8 bases separating them. This CDR3 contains 12 residues. CDR1 and CDR2 from the germline V gene are SGHDT and YYEEEE. CDR3 DNA: TGTGCCAGCAGCCTGGGGCTCACTGAAGCTTTCTTT. It encodes CASSLGLTEAFF.

The rearrangement uses TRBV5-6 and TRBJ2-7; perhaps TRBD1 as D (6 bases). V lost 3 bases and J lost 10, with 17 bases in between. The CDR3 contains 13 residues. Germline V lookup: CDR1 SGHDT, CDR2 YYEEEE. CDR3 residues: CASSWGYRVEQYF. CDR3 coding DNA: TGTGCCAGCAGCTGGGGTTACAGGGTTGAACAGTACTTC. Full variable domain (outside the CDR3, taken from reference TRBV5-6 and TRBJ2-7): DAGVTQSPTHLIKTRGQQVTLRCSPKSGHDTVSWYQQALGQGPQFIFQYYEEEERQRGNFPDRFSGHQFPNYSSELNVNALLLGDSALYLCASSWGYRVEQYFGPGTRLTVT.

The chain employs TRBV27 and TRBJ1-1; D uncertain. With 3 bases removed from V and 3 bases from J, the gap between germline ends came to 11 bases. The CDR3 extends over 14 amino acids. Looked up from germline, CDR1 is MNHEY and CDR2 is SMNVEV (reference sequence). The CDR3 nucleotides are TGTGCCAGCAGTTTTCTAGGCGGGTACACTGAAGCTTTCTTT. Translation gives CASSFLGGYTEAFF.

The CDR3 sequence: CASSYGENTEAFF. CDR3 nucleotides: TGTGCCAGCAGCTATGGGGAGAACACTGAAGCTTTCTTT. The chain carries TRBV7-3 and TRBJ1-1; D gene uncertain. The CDR3 loop spans 13 amino acids. Germline V gives CDR1 SGHTA, CDR2 FQGTGA. V shed 4 bases and J shed 1 base, with 7 bases lying between them.

The chain has TRBV23-1 and TRBJ1-1; no clear D gene. TRBV23-1 is known as an ORF, though its function is uncertain. This CDR3 region has 14 residues. V shed 0 bases and J shed 7 bases, with 12 bases lying between them. This chain's CDR3 is CASSQSRQTIEAFF. As DNA, the CDR3 is TGCGCCAGCAGTCAATCAAGGCAGACGATTGAAGCTTTCTTT.

CDR3 coding DNA: TGCGCCAGCAGCTTGGATGGGCTCCCGGGGGAGCTGTTTTTT. Translating it yields CASSLDGLPGELFF. The rearrangement links TRBV5-1 to TRBJ2-2; unclear D gene. The V end was cut by 0 bases, the J end by 8 bases, with 11 bases between. The CDR3 contains 14 residues. Germline assignment: CDR1 SGHRS and CDR2 YFSETQ.

Here the CDR3 reads CASNRGDRGEEQFF. CDR3 DNA sequence: TGCGCCAGCAACAGGGGGGACAGGGGCGAAGAGCAGTTCTTC. The chain joins TRBV5-1 to TRBJ2-1; 10 bases match TRBD1. Looked up from germline, CDR1 is SGHRS and CDR2 is YFSETQ. The CDR3 is 14 amino acids. V lost 6 bases, J lost 10 bases, and 10 bases stayed unmatched.

This chain connects TRBV5-1 to TRBJ2-6; TRBD1 aligns across 8 bases. V lost 7 bases and J lost 0; bases outside the gene matches: 9. Per the germline V gene, CDR1 is SGHRS and CDR2 is YFSETQ. The CDR3 has 17 amino acids. In DNA form, the CDR3 reads TGCGCCAGCGGTCGACAGGGGTACGACTCTGGGGCCAACGTCCTGACTTTC. Its translation: CASGRQGYDSGANVLTF.

The CDR3 protein is CASSRGTGDRPYEQYF. DNA for the CDR3: TGTGCCAGCAGTCGAGGGACAGGGGATCGACCCTACGAGCAGTACTTC. The chain links TRBV5-4 to TRBJ2-7; the match to TRBD1 covers 10 bases. J was trimmed by 2 bases and V by 5 bases; bases with no gene match: 10. The length of the CDR3 is 16 residues. The germline gives CDR1 SGHNT, CDR2 YYREEE (reference sequence).

This clone has only one observation. The chain couples TRBV6-5 to TRBJ2-1; 7 bases agree with TRBD1. V gave up 6 bases and J gave up 3 bases; unmatched junction bases: 8. The CDR3 is made up of 15 amino acids. Germline CDR1 MNHEY, CDR2 SVGAGI. CDR3 protein: CASSPRDSFYNEQFF. The CDR3 DNA is TGTGCCAGCAGCCCCCGGGACAGCTTCTACAATGAGCAGTTCTTC.